This T cell receptor (beta chain) was captured by sequencing in a study of cytomegalovirus exposure and HLA in healthy donors. This PCR relied on a set of 60 Vbeta primers and 13 Jbeta primers. Method: immunoSEQ multiplex PCR; TCRdb's copy keeps in-frame clones and lacks some. Among 120,000 to 150,000 clones listed, under 90% were seen once. Germline values: CDR1 SEHNR, CDR2 FQNEAQ (reference sequence). This CDR3 region has 13 residues. The V end lost 10 bases, the J end lost 6 bases, and 19 bases lay between the germline ends. The TCR originated in a boy under 10 years old in good health and CMV-seronegative. The genes are TRBV7-9 and TRBJ2-7; D may correspond to TRBD1 or TRBD2 (6 bases each). Sequencing was carried out using PBMCs. In nucleotides, the CDR3 is TGTGCCACCAGGGGACTCACAGCGGCCGAGCAGTACTTC. Residues: CATRGLTAAEQYF.